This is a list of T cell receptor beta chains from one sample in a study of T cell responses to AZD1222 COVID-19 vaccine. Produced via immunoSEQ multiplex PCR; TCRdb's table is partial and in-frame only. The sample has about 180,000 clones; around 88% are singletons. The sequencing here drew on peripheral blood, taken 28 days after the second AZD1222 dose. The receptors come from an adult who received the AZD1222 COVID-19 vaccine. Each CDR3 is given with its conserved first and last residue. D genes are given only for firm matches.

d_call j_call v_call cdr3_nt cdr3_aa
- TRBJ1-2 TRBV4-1 TGCGCCAGCAGCCGCACAATGGCCGAGTCTCGTGGCTACACCTTC CASSRTMAESRGYTF
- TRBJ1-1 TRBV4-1 TGCGCCAGCAGCCCAAGCAAGGGTACCACTGAAGCTTTCTTT CASSPSKGTTEAFF
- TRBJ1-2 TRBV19 TGTGCCAGTAGTATAGGGGGCAGGGGCCATGGCTACACCTTC CASSIGGRGHGYTF
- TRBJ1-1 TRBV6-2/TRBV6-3 TGTGCCAGCAGTTACGCAGGCCCGTTTCTGGCTTTCTTT CASSYAGPFLAFF
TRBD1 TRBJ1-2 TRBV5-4 TGTGCCAGCAGCCGTGGCGGGACAGACTATGGCTACACCTTC CASSRGGTDYGYTF
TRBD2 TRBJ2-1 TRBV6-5 TGTGCCAGCAGTTACGGTTCGGGGGGGCTGGTCAATGAGCAGTTCTTC CASSYGSGGLVNEQFF
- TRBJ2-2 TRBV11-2 TGTGCCAGCAGCTTAGGGAGGGCTAGCGGGGAGCTGTTTTTT CASSLGRASGELFF
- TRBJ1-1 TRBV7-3 TGTGCCAGCAGCTTAGACCCAGCAAACACTGAAGCTTTCTTT CASSLDPANTEAFF
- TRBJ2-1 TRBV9 TGTGCCAGCAGCGCCATAGTCATGGACGGGGGCTACAATGAGCAGTTCTTC CASSAIVMDGGYNEQFF
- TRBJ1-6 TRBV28 TGTGCCAGCAGTTTATATCCGGGGCGCAGCTCCTATAATTCACCCCTCCACTTT CASSLYPGRSSYNSPLHF